This T cell receptor beta chain was found in a study of cytomegalovirus exposure and HLA in healthy donors. Findings and limits, study-wide: Rare TCR sequences dominated, though some public TCRs recurred in many donors.

PCR primers comprised 60 Vbeta and 13 Jbeta primers. Some clones are missing from TCRdb's copy, which holds only in-frame ones; the method was immunoSEQ multiplex PCR. The table has about 140,000 clones, roughly 80% seen once. Regarding this clone: Its target is unknown.

The CDR3 covers 13 residues. The V and J ends lost 8 bases and 8 bases respectively, with 15 bases between them. Germline CDR1 MNHNY, CDR2 SVGAGI (reference sequence). The sequence was obtained from a male donor in good health and CMV-seronegative. V is TRBV6-6 and J is TRBJ1-4; D is unresolved. Sequenced sample: PBMCs. CDR3: CASRTIGREKLFF. CDR3 DNA sequence: TGTGCCAGCCGGACGATTGGGAGGGAAAAACTGTTTTTT.